A selection of T cell receptor beta chains follows, all from one sample in a study of blood T cell repertoires in COVID-19. Sequencing used immunoSEQ multiplex PCR; TCRdb keeps in-frame clones, though not all of them. The profile shows 250,000 to 400,000 clones, about nine tenths of them singletons. Material: PBMCs or T cells enriched from blood (not recorded which). All receptors come from a man between 60 and 70 years old who had recovered from COVID-19. The CDR3 runs from the conserved cysteine through the conserved F or W. The D gene is left open where the match is weak. Size values are once, few and many counts, or a class for expanded clones, and some rows have none.

d_gene	v_gene	abundance	j_gene	CDR3nt	CDR3aa
TRBD1	TRBV14	NA	TRBJ1-2	TGTGCCAGCAGCCAAGGGGCAGGGGGCGCATATGGCTACACCTTC	CASSQGAGGAYGYTF
NA	TRBV3-1/TRBV3-2	NA	TRBJ1-1	TGTGCCAGCAGCCATCATGGGGGGAATGCTTTCTTT	CASSHHGGNAFF
NA	TRBV18	NA	TRBJ1-1	TGTGCCAGCTCACCTAAACAGGGAATATCCACTGAAGCTTTCTTT	CASSPKQGISTEAFF
NA	TRBV7-9	once	TRBJ2-5	TGTGCCAGCAGCTTAACGGAGAGGACCCAGTACTTC	CASSLTERTQYF
TRBD1	TRBV7-2	NA	TRBJ1-5	TGTGCCAGCAGCATCGACAGGGCTCAGCCCCAGCATTTT	CASSIDRAQPQHF
TRBD1	TRBV6-6	NA	TRBJ1-3	TGTGCCAGCAGTCCTCGGGACAGACACTACTCTGGAAACACCATATATTTT	CASSPRDRHYSGNTIYF
NA	TRBV27	NA	TRBJ1-6	TGTGCCAGCAAGGGTCAGACAGGTCAGAATTCACCCCTCCACTTT	CASKGQTGQNSPLHF
NA	TRBV11-2	NA	TRBJ2-3	TGTGCCAGCAGCTTAGATCGGGGCACAGATACGCAGTATTTT	CASSLDRGTDTQYF
TRBD2	TRBV4-2	NA	TRBJ2-1	TGTGCCAGCAGTCATAGCGGGAGCTCCTACAATGAGCAGTTCTTC	CASSHSGSSYNEQFF
NA	TRBV15	NA	TRBJ1-5	TGTGCCACCAGCAGAGAGTGGACAGTGAATCAGCCCCAGCATTTT	CATSREWTVNQPQHF
TRBD1	TRBV30	NA	TRBJ1-4	TGTGCCTGGAGTATACCGGGACAGGGTTATGAAAAACTGTTTTTT	CAWSIPGQGYEKLFF
TRBD1	TRBV18	NA	TRBJ1-1	TGTGCCAGCTCACCAGGGACAGGTGAAGCTTTCTTT	CASSPGTGEAFF
TRBD1	TRBV5-1	NA	TRBJ1-1	TGCGCCAGCAGCCAAGCTGGGGCAGGGGGGAACACTGAAGCTTTCTTT	CASSQAGAGGNTEAFF
NA	TRBV19	NA	TRBJ1-6	TGTGCCAGTAGTGTCGGACTGGCGGATTCACCCCTCCACTTT	CASSVGLADSPLHF
NA	TRBV28	NA	TRBJ1-4	TGTGCCAGCAGTTTCAGTCACAGAAGTAATGAAAAACTGTTTTTT	CASSFSHRSNEKLFF
NA	TRBV12-3/TRBV12-4	few	TRBJ1-3	TGTGCCAGCCGTGGGGGCGGAAACACCATATATTTT	CASRGGGNTIYF
TRBD2	TRBV2	NA	TRBJ2-3	TGTGCCAGGAAGACTAGCGGGAGGGCAGATACGCAGTATTTT	CARKTSGRADTQYF
NA	TRBV12-3/TRBV12-4	once	TRBJ2-7	TGTGCCAGCAGCCCGGGACTGTACGAGCAGTACTTC	CASSPGLYEQYF
TRBD1	TRBV6-2/TRBV6-3	NA	TRBJ2-3	TGTGCCAGCAGTTACTCTGAGGGGGCAGCAGATACGCAGTATTTT	CASSYSEGAADTQYF
TRBD1	TRBV5-1	NA	TRBJ2-3	TGCGCCAGCAGCTTGGGGACAGGGGTCGTTTTGACAGATACGCAGTATTTT	CASSLGTGVVLTDTQYF
TRBD1	TRBV6-5	once	TRBJ1-2	TGTGCCAGCACCAGGGACAGCTACTATGGCTACACCTTC	CASTRDSYYGYTF
NA	TRBV27	NA	TRBJ2-3	TGTGCCAGCAGCCAACCCGGGAGCACAGATACGCAGTATTTT	CASSQPGSTDTQYF
TRBD2	TRBV12-5	NA	TRBJ2-3	TGTGCTAGTGGTGGGGGGGGAGCTGATACGCAGTATTTT	CASGGGGADTQYF
NA	TRBV27	NA	TRBJ1-6	TGTGCCAGCAGTTTAGGGGGCGCGTCCTATAATTCACCCCTCCACTTT	CASSLGGASYNSPLHF
TRBD2	TRBV7-3	NA	TRBJ2-3	TGTGCCAGCAGCCCGGGCGGACTAGCGTCAGATACGCAGTATTTT	CASSPGGLASDTQYF
NA	TRBV5-1	few	TRBJ2-2	TGCGCCAGCCGGAGAGGGGGCACCGGGGAGCTGTTTTTT	CASRRGGTGELFF
NA	TRBV24-1	NA	TRBJ2-7	TGTGCCACCAGTGATCTAACCTACGAGCAGTACTTC	CATSDLTYEQYF
NA	TRBV5-1	NA	TRBJ1-2	TGCGCCAGCCGCTTTGAGGGGGGGCATGGCTACACCTTC	CASRFEGGHGYTF
TRBD1	TRBV2	NA	TRBJ1-1	TGTGCCACACCCAGGGGGGTGAACACTGAAGCTTTCTTT	CATPRGVNTEAFF
TRBD2	TRBV9	NA	TRBJ2-5	TGTGCCAGCTCCGGGACTAGCGGGAGGGGCCCGGAGACCCAGTACTTC	CASSGTSGRGPETQYF
TRBD1	TRBV6-6	NA	TRBJ1-5	TGTGCCAGCAGTCGATATGACAGGGCATCCGGCAATCAGCCCCAGCATTTT	CASSRYDRASGNQPQHF
NA	TRBV5-1	NA	TRBJ2-1	TGCGCCAGCAGCTTGGAAGCGCGGCCCGAGAATGAGCAGTTCTTC	CASSLEARPENEQFF
TRBD1	TRBV28	NA	TRBJ1-5	TGTGCCAGCTCGGCTACCGGGACAGGGGGCAATCAGCCCCAGCATTTT	CASSATGTGGNQPQHF
NA	TRBV6-6	few	TRBJ1-5	TGTGCCAGCAGTCGATGGGGGGGATTCGCCAATCAGCCCCAGCATTTT	CASSRWGGFANQPQHF
TRBD1	TRBV7-3	NA	TRBJ2-1	TGTGCCAGCAGCTTAACTGGACAGGGAGGCAATGAGCAGTTCTTC	CASSLTGQGGNEQFF
NA	TRBV18	NA	TRBJ1-2	TGTGCCAGCTCACCAGGGGAGCCCAACTATGGCTACACCTTC	CASSPGEPNYGYTF
NA	TRBV5-1	NA	TRBJ1-2	TGCGCCAGCAGGGCAGAATTGGACTATGGCTACACCTTC	CASRAELDYGYTF
TRBD2	TRBV19	NA	TRBJ2-7	TGTGCCAGTAGCTGGGGGGGAGTCTCCTCCGAGCAGTACTTC	CASSWGGVSSEQYF
NA	TRBV7-9	NA	TRBJ2-2	TGTGCCAGCAGCTTATACTCCGGGGAGCTGTTTTTT	CASSLYSGELFF
NA	TRBV29-1	NA	TRBJ1-2	TGCAGCGTCGGGGACAAGAGCTATGGCTACACCTTC	CSVGDKSYGYTF
TRBD1	TRBV13	NA	TRBJ1-4	TGTGCCAGCAGCCTAACGGGACAGGGCCCTGAAAAACTGTTTTTT	CASSLTGQGPEKLFF
NA	TRBV24-1	NA	TRBJ1-1	TGTGCCACCAGTTCCCCGGGTCTGAAGCTTTTCTTT	CATSSPGLKLFF
NA	TRBV24-1	NA	TRBJ1-2	TGTGCCACCGCATCGCCCGGACTGGGCTACACCTTC	CATASPGLGYTF
NA	TRBV11-2	once	TRBJ1-4	TGTGCCAGCAGCTTACAGACAGTTAATGAAAAACTGTTTTTT	CASSLQTVNEKLFF
TRBD2	TRBV5-6	NA	TRBJ2-7	TGTGCCAGCAGCCGACTAGCGGGGCTCTCCTACGAGCAGTACTTC	CASSRLAGLSYEQYF
NA	TRBV6-1	NA	TRBJ1-5	TGTGCCAGCAGTGAAATGAGTACCAATCAGCCCCAGCATTTT	CASSEMSTNQPQHF